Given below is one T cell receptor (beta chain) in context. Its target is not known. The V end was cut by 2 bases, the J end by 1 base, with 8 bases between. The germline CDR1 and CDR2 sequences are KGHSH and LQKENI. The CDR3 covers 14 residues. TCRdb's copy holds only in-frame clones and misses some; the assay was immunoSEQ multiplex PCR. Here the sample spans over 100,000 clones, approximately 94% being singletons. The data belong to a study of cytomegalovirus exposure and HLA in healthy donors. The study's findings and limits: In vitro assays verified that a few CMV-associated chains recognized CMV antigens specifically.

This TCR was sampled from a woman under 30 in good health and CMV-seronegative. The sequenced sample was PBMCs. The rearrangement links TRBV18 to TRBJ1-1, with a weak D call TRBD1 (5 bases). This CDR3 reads CASSPAGKNTEAFF. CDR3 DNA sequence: TGTGCCAGCTCACCAGCAGGGAAGAACACTGAAGCTTTCTTT.